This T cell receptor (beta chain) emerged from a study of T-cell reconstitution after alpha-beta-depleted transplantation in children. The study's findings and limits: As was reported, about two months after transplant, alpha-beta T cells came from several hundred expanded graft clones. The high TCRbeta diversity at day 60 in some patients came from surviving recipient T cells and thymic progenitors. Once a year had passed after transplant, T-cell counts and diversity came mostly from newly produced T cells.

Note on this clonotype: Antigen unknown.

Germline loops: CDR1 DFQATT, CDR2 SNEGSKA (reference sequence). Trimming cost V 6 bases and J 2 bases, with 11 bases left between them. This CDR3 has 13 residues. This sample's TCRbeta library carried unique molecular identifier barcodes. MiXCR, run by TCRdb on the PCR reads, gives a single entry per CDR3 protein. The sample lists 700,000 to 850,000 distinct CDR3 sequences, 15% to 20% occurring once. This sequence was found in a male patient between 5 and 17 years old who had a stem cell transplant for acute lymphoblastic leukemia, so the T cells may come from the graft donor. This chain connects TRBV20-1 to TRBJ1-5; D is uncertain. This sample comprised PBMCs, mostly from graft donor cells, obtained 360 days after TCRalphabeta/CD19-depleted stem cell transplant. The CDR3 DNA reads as TGCAGTGCCCCAGGCGGGCGCAATCAGCCCCAGCATTTT. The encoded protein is CSAPGGRNQPQHF.